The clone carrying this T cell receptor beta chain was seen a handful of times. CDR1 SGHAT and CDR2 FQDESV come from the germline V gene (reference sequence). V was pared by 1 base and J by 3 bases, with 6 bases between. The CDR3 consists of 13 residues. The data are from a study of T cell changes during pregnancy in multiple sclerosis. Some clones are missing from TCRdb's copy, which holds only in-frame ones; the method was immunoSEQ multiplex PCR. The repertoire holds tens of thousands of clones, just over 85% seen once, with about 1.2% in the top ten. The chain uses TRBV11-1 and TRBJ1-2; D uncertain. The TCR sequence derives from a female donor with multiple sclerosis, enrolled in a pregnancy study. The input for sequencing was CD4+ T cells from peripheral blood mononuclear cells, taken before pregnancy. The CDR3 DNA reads TGTGCCAGCAGCTTAGATGAGTACTATGGCTACACCTTC. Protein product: CASSLDEYYGYTF.